The entry below describes one T cell receptor beta chain. This record belongs to a study of technical replicates of blood from several donors. The CDR3 consists of 15 residues. The V end lost 9 bases, the J end lost 1 base, and 18 bases lay between the germline ends. In germline, CDR1 is LNHNV, CDR2 YYDKDF (reference sequence). Clones were sequenced by immunoSEQ multiplex PCR, and TCRdb holds only the in-frame ones, with some missing. This table has approximately 58,000 clones, approximately 86% appearing once. The chain couples TRBV15 to TRBJ1-2; no definite D call. Sequenced material: PBMCs. This TCR was recovered from a human donor in good health. Some clones in this sample may be carry-over from other donors' samples. The CDR3 nucleotides read TGTGCCACTGGGGAGATGGGGAGGAATAACTATGGCTACACCTTC. It encodes CATGEMGRNNYGYTF. Together with reference TRBV15 and TRBJ1-2, the CDR3 gives the full variable domain: DAMVIQNPRYQVTQFGKPVTLSCSQTLNHNVMYWYQQKSSQAPKLLFHYYDKDFNNEADTPDNFQSRRPNTSFCFLDIRSPGLGDTAMYLCATGEMGRNNYGYTFGSGTRLTVV.